Listed here are 25 T cell receptor beta chains from one sample, sequenced in a study of identifying expanded T cells in peripheral blood. Sequencing was performed with immunoSEQ multiplex PCR; in TCRdb, only in-frame clones are kept and a portion is missing. The sample lists about 110,000 clones; about 87% were seen once. Sequencing was carried out using blood. These receptors were obtained from a person aged 18-70 years in good health.

A single count supports this clone. V gene TRBV5-1 combines with J gene TRBJ2-3; 7 bases agree with TRBD2. Germline CDR1 is SGHRS and CDR2 is YFSETQ. The CDR3 spans 16 residues. With 5 bases clipped from V and 0 bases from J, the junction kept 9 bases outside the gene matches. The CDR3: CASSLGSGASTDTQYF. Written as DNA, the CDR3 is TGCGCCAGCAGTCTAGGGAGCGGGGCTAGCACAGATACGCAGTATTTT.

The rearrangement uses TRBV5-5 and TRBJ1-6; D is possibly TRBD1 (5 bases). V was pared by 3 bases and J by 0 bases, with 16 bases between. The CDR3 is 18 amino acids. Germline V gene sequence: CDR1 SGHKS, CDR2 YYEKEE (reference sequence). The CDR3 region is CASSSWVADSSYNSPLHF. CDR3 bases: TGTGCCAGCAGCTCATGGGTCGCAGACAGCTCCTATAATTCACCCCTCCACTTT. Based on the CDR3 plus reference TRBV5-5 and TRBJ1-6, the full variable domain is DAGVTQSPTHLIKTRGQQVTLRCSPISGHKSVSWYQQVLGQGPQFIFQYYEKEERGRGNFPDRFSARQFPNYSSELNVNALLLGDSALYLCASSSWVADSSYNSPLHFGNGTRLTVT.

In the case of this clone: Other DNA sequences in the sample encode the same CDR3. This sequence joins TRBV20-1 and TRBJ2-7, with D possibly being TRBD2 (5 bases). CDR1 DFQATT and CDR2 SNEGSKA come from the germline V gene (reference sequence). The CDR3 contains 11 residues. Trimming removed 3 bases from V and 3 bases from J, with 6 bases in between. The CDR3: CSASSDYEQYF. The CDR3 region has the DNA TGCAGTGCTAGTAGCGACTACGAGCAGTACTTC.

For the CDR3, the DNA is TGTGCCATCAGTGAGTCCAGCGGGGAACAGTTCTTC. The encoded protein is CAISESSGEQFF. The rearrangement links TRBV10-3 to TRBJ2-1, with 7 bases matching TRBD2. CDR1 is ENHRY, CDR2 SYGVKD, per germline. The CDR3 sequence is 12 residues long. With V trimmed by 0 bases and J by 13 bases, 3 bases remained unmatched.

The chain links TRBV9 to TRBJ2-3; the D gene could be TRBD1 or TRBD2 (7 bases each). CDR1 and CDR2 (germline): SGDLS, YYNGEE. The CDR3 totals 15 residues. V shed 3 bases and J shed 5 bases, with 16 bases lying between them. CDR3 in amino acids: CASSARGGGIDTQYF. The CDR3 bases are TGTGCCAGCAGCGCCCGGGGAGGGGGCATAGATACGCAGTATTTT.

The rearrangement links TRBV28 to TRBJ1-4; D not resolved. The CDR3 consists of 13 residues. V was clipped by 7 bases and J by 8 bases, with 14 bases between them. CDR1 is MDHEN, CDR2 SYDVKM, per germline. The CDR3, as DNA: TGTGCCAGCATCCCTTCCGGTGGGGAAAAACTGTTTTTT. Residues: CASIPSGGEKLFF.

This chain joins TRBV27 and TRBJ2-1; 11 nucleotides align to TRBD2. The CDR3 covers 14 residues. CDR1 is MNHEY and CDR2 is SMNVEV in the germline V gene (reference sequence). V lost 8 bases, J lost 4 bases, and 4 bases stayed unmatched. The CDR3 loop is CASGLAGGYNEQFF. The DNA of the CDR3 is TGTGCCAGCGGTCTAGCGGGAGGATACAATGAGCAGTTCTTC.

The chain employs TRBV11-3 and TRBJ2-3; D may correspond to TRBD1 or TRBD2 (6 bases each). Trimming removed 1 base at V and 5 bases at J, with 10 bases between. Germline-derived CDR1 and CDR2 are SGHNT and YENEEA. CDR3 length: 14 residues. The CDR3 loop reads CASSLGGAGDTQYF. As DNA, the CDR3 is TGTGCCAGCAGCTTAGGGGGGGCTGGAGATACGCAGTATTTT.

This chain connects TRBV20-1 to TRBJ1-5; D unclear. Trimming shortened V by 3 bases and J by 5 bases, and 5 bases separated the two germline ends. The germline gives CDR1 DFQATT, CDR2 SNEGSKA (reference sequence). The CDR3 has 11 amino acids. The CDR3 nucleotides read TGCAGTGCTAGCGGAGATCAGCCCCAGCATTTT. Its protein product is CSASGDQPQHF.

The chain employs TRBV28 and TRBJ2-7; a weak D match, TRBD2 (6 bases). V dropped 6 bases and J dropped 3 bases, with 12 bases sitting between them. Per germline, CDR1 MDHEN and CDR2 SYDVKM. CDR3 length equals 13 residues. CDR3 bases: TGTGCCAGCAGCTTGGGGGACTTCTACGAGCAGTACTTC. It codes for CASSLGDFYEQYF. Looking up the rest from reference TRBV28 and TRBJ2-7 gives the full variable domain: DVKVTQSSRYLVKRTGEKVFLECVQDMDHENMFWYRQDPGLGLRLIYFSYDVKMKEKGDIPEGYSVSREKKERFSLILESASTNQTSMYLCASSLGDFYEQYFGPGTRLTVT.

The CDR3 loop reads CASRSTSGDYEQYF. For the CDR3, the DNA is TGTGCCAGCAGGTCGACTAGCGGGGACTACGAGCAGTACTTC. The chain joins TRBV28 to TRBJ2-7, with TRBD2 matching over 11 bases. Losses at the gene ends were 6 bases for V and 3 bases for J; bases not matched to a gene: 4. This CDR3 region has 14 residues. Germline V gene lookup returns CDR1 MDHEN and CDR2 SYDVKM.

The chain combines TRBV10-3 with TRBJ2-1; maybe TRBD1 (5 bases). CDR1 is ENHRY and CDR2 is SYGVKD in the germline V gene. The CDR3 is made up of 15 amino acids. Deletions cut 6 bases from V and 6 bases from J, with 18 bases between. CDR3 in DNA: TGTGCCATCAGCCCGTCTCAGGGAACTCGCAATGAGCAGTTCTTC. Protein product: CAISPSQGTRNEQFF.

The V gene is TRBV29-1, the J gene TRBJ2-1, with 16 bases identical to TRBD2. This CDR3 region has 18 residues. The V gene's germline CDR1 is SQVTM and CDR2 ANQGSEA. J gave up 9 bases and V 3 bases, and 14 bases lay outside the gene matches. The CDR3 coding sequence is TGCAGCGTTGAGGCCCCCGGGACTAGCGGGAGGGCCTTAGGTGAGCAGTTCTTC. Protein product: CSVEAPGTSGRALGEQFF.

This clone was counted between two and nine times. The V call is TRBV6-6, the J call TRBJ1-5; D gene unclear. Germline CDR1 and CDR2: MNHNY and SVGAGI (reference sequence). Between the trimmed V and J ends, which lost 4 bases and 3 bases, there was a span of 7 bases. This CDR3 region has 13 residues. CDR3 in amino acids: CASSWADNQPQHF. The DNA of the CDR3 is TGTGCCAGCAGTTGGGCAGACAATCAGCCCCAGCATTTT.

V usage is TRBV6-1 and J usage is TRBJ1-3; the D is unclear. Per germline, CDR1 MNHNS and CDR2 SASEGT. Deletions cut 3 bases from V and 1 base from J, with 13 bases between. This CDR3 is built from 16 residues. As DNA, the CDR3 is TGTGCCAGCAGTGATCAAACGTGGCGTTCTGGAAACACCATATATTTT. This codes for CASSDQTWRSGNTIYF.

In nucleotides, the CDR3 is TGTGCCAGCAGTTCGCAGAACACCGGGGAGCTGTTTTTT. Translated, it gives CASSSQNTGELFF. The chain couples TRBV28 to TRBJ2-2; D gene ambiguous. There are 13 residues in the CDR3. The ends were cut back, 4 bases at V and 1 base at J, with 4 bases in the middle. The germline V gene has CDR1 MDHEN and CDR2 SYDVKM. Filled out from reference TRBV28 and TRBJ2-2, the complete variable domain reads DVKVTQSSRYLVKRTGEKVFLECVQDMDHENMFWYRQDPGLGLRLIYFSYDVKMKEKGDIPEGYSVSREKKERFSLILESASTNQTSMYLCASSSQNTGELFFGEGSRLTVL.

This chain connects TRBV13 to TRBJ1-3; a weak D match, TRBD1 (5 bases). The CDR3 length is 16 residues. Per germline, CDR1 PRHDT and CDR2 FYEKMQ (reference sequence). Trimming took 0 bases from V and 2 from J, leaving 11 bases between them. CDR3 DNA: TGTGCCAGCAGCTTAGGGGCAGGGCCTACTGGAAACACCATATATTTT. Translated: CASSLGAGPTGNTIYF.

V gene TRBV19 combines with J gene TRBJ2-3; D is uncertain. The CDR3 runs to 13 residues. V lost 7 bases and J 0 bases, leaving 8 bases between the germline ends. CDR1 is LNHDA, CDR2 SQIVND, per germline (reference sequence). The CDR3 loop is CASMVGSTDTQYF. The CDR3 nucleotides read TGTGCCAGTATGGTAGGGAGCACAGATACGCAGTATTTT. The full variable domain, its missing parts supplied by reference TRBV19 and TRBJ2-3, is DGGITQSPKYLFRKEGQNVTLSCEQNLNHDAMYWYRQDPGQGLRLIYYSQIVNDFQKGDIAEGYSVSREKKESFPLTVTSAQKNPTAFYLCASMVGSTDTQYFGPGTRLTVL.

CDR3 region: CASSAIKDTSTGELFF. CDR3 DNA: TGTGCCAGCAGCGCTATCAAGGACACATCCACCGGGGAGCTGTTTTTT. The chain joins TRBV7-9 to TRBJ2-2; a possible D gene is TRBD1 (5 bases). Germline loops: CDR1 SEHNR, CDR2 FQNEAQ (reference sequence). There are 16 residues in the CDR3. The V end was cut by 5 bases, the J end by 4 bases, with 17 bases between.

V usage is TRBV9 and J usage is TRBJ1-1, with 10 nucleotides matching TRBD1. This CDR3 is 14 amino acids long. Germline trimming cut 3 bases from V and 6 bases from J; bases unmatched to any gene: 5. CDR1 is SGDLS, CDR2 YYNGEE, per germline. The CDR3 DNA follows: TGTGCCAGCAGCGCGGACAGGGGGAGTGCTGAAGCTTTCTTT. The encoded protein is CASSADRGSAEAFF. The complete variable domain, with remaining parts taken from reference TRBV9 and TRBJ1-1, reads DSGVTQTPKHLITATGQRVTLRCSPRSGDLSVYWYQQSLDQGLQFLIQYYNGEERAKGNILERFSAQQFPDLHSELNLSSLELGDSALYFCASSADRGSAEAFFGQGTRLTVV.

The chain couples TRBV28 to TRBJ2-1, with a weak D call TRBD1 (5 bases). V lost 8 bases and J 8 bases, leaving 16 bases between the germline ends. The CDR3 totals 13 residues. Germline V gene lookup returns CDR1 MDHEN and CDR2 SYDVKM. CDR3 in amino acids: CASGRAGKHEQFF. The CDR3, as DNA: TGTGCCAGCGGAAGGGCAGGGAAACATGAGCAGTTCTTC.

This clone has just one count. The V call is TRBV5-8, the J call TRBJ2-7, with D possibly matching TRBD2 (7 bases). Germline loops: CDR1 SGHTS, CDR2 YDEGEE. V gave up 0 bases and J gave up 4 bases, with 17 bases separating them. The CDR3 contains 16 residues. The chain's CDR3 is CASSLDFGGRRYEQYF. CDR3 sequence (DNA): TGTGCCAGCAGCTTGGACTTCGGGGGGCGCAGGTACGAGCAGTACTTC.

This chain joins TRBV7-9 and TRBJ2-2; D tentatively fits TRBD1 or TRBD2 (6 bases each). V was cut by 6 bases and J by 0 bases, with 14 bases left in between. This CDR3 comprises 16 residues. The V gene's germline CDR1 is SEHNR and CDR2 FQNEAQ (reference sequence). The chain's CDR3 is CASRDVGGSNTGELFF. For the CDR3, the DNA is TGTGCCAGCAGAGACGTGGGGGGCTCGAACACCGGGGAGCTGTTTTTT.

The chain is built from TRBV30 and TRBJ1-5; D possibly corresponds to TRBD1 (6 bases). Between the trimmed V and J ends, which lost 1 base and 5 bases, there was a span of 9 bases. This CDR3 spans 13 amino acids. Germline CDR1 is GTSNPN and CDR2 is SVGIG (reference sequence). The CDR3 here is CAWSGGGDQPQHF. In nucleotides, the CDR3 is TGTGCCTGGAGTGGAGGGGGAGATCAGCCCCAGCATTTT.

The chain's CDR3 is CASSLARQRGGYGYTF. For the CDR3, the DNA is TGTGCCAGCAGCTTAGCGCGTCAGCGCGGGGGGTATGGCTACACCTTC. The chain carries TRBV7-8 and TRBJ1-2, with D tentatively TRBD1 (5 bases). The germline CDR1 and CDR2 sequences are SGHVS and FQNEAQ. CDR3 size: 16 residues. V was trimmed by 0 bases and J by 5 bases, leaving 16 bases between them.